This is a list of T cell receptor beta chains from one sample in a study of regulatory T cells in long-lasting Graves disease. TCRdb ran MiXCR on the multiplex PCR reads and lists one entry per CDR3 protein. The sample has approximately 560,000 distinct CDR3 sequences; about 16% are singletons. This same sample was also part of a study on T cells in Graves' hyperthyroidism and ophthalmopathy.

The material was peripheral blood mononuclear cells (PBMCs), obtained at new diagnosis, from a patient treated with antithyroid drugs. All receptors derive from a man in his late teens or twenties with Graves disease. Each CDR3 is given with its conserved first and last residue. D genes are given only for firm matches. Clone size is stated in some rows and not others, as once, few, many or a class when expanded.

few TRBJ1-6 NA TRBV11-1 CASSGGGTSYNSPLHF
few TRBJ1-1 NA TRBV29-1 CSVLTGGNTEAFF
few TRBJ1-4 TRBD1 TRBV20-1 CSAPRTGGDEKLFF
many TRBJ2-7 TRBD2 TRBV2 CASRTSGTYEQYF
many TRBJ1-2 NA TRBV7-9 CASSIRDGTYGYTF
many TRBJ2-5 NA TRBV28 CASSLLGRQETQYF
NA TRBJ2-5 NA TRBV3-1 CASSPEWETQYF
many TRBJ2-7 NA TRBV7-9 CASSEGRGSYEQYF
NA TRBJ2-1 TRBD1 TRBV11-2 CASSSGTGPMNEQFF
many TRBJ2-2 TRBD2 TRBV20-1 CSASPSGGTGELFF
many TRBJ1-2 NA TRBV2 CASGPGVRGYTF
few TRBJ1-1 NA TRBV3-1 CASSLMAANTEAFF
once TRBJ2-5 TRBD1 TRBV25-1 CASSESGTVATQYF
many TRBJ2-3 NA TRBV12-3/TRBV12-4 CASGVRDTQYF
medium-sized TRBJ2-5 TRBD2 TRBV27 CASGVAGGAQETQYF
few TRBJ2-7 TRBD2 TRBV28 CASSGPNSGAQSSYEQYF
NA TRBJ2-3 NA TRBV5-6 CASIRDVGDTQYF
many TRBJ2-2 TRBD2 TRBV7-3 CASSLIAGANTGELFF
NA TRBJ2-1 TRBD2 TRBV20-1 CSASGTSGTSYNEQFF
many TRBJ2-7 NA TRBV20-1 CSATRDLASTWQYF
many TRBJ1-1 NA TRBV18 CASSPSGQGTEAFF
NA TRBJ2-2 TRBD2 TRBV6-1 CASSVLATGELFF